The 21 T cell receptor beta chains below were found in one sample sequenced in a study of T cells in Graves' hyperthyroidism and ophthalmopathy (dated by TCRdb to about 2019). Libraries were constructed by multiplex PCR. The instrument was an Illumina HiSeq 2000. TCR beta CDR3 regions were amplified from RNA transcripts. The TCR CDR3 was subjected to a first round of RT-PCR using the HTBI primer set and the Qiagen OneStep RT-PCR kit. TCRdb applied fastp at Q25 and MiXCR to the public reads, then kept only in-frame beta chains. For every CDR3 protein sequence, its rows merge into one entry that carries the most common genes and DNA. The sample table lists about 720,000 distinct CDR3 sequences, roughly a sixth of them with a count of one. Around 15% of the sample rests with the top ten. Source material: blood. The source of these receptors is a woman between 45 and 65 years old with Graves' hyperthyroidism that later progressed to Graves' ophthalmopathy.

This rearrangement joins TRBV19 to TRBJ1-5; weak D call: TRBD1 (5 bases). Looked up from germline, CDR1 is LNHDA and CDR2 is SQIVND (reference sequence). V was cut by 7 bases and J by 5 bases, with 12 bases left in between. CDR3 size: 13 residues. Here the CDR3 DNA reads TGTGCCAGTACCTCGGGACGCGATCAGCCCCAGCATTTT. It is translated as CASTSGRDQPQHF.

Ten or more counts support this clonotype. This chain connects TRBV3-1 to TRBJ2-1, with D maybe TRBD2 (6 bases). CDR3 length: 15 residues. With 0 bases removed from V and 8 bases from J, the gap between germline ends came to 14 bases. Germline-derived CDR1 and CDR2 are LGHDT and YNNKEL (reference sequence). In nucleotides, the CDR3 is TGTGCCAGCAGCCAAGATGAGGAGGGTTACGATGAGCAGTTCTTC. This translates into CASSQDEEGYDEQFF.

This sequence joins TRBV30 and TRBJ2-3; no reliable D call. There are 14 residues in the CDR3. Germline V gene sequence: CDR1 GTSNPN, CDR2 SVGIG (reference sequence). Trimming removed 3 bases at V and 1 base at J, with 11 bases between. The CDR3 loop reads CAWRGNSGTDTQYF. In nucleotides, the CDR3 is TGTGCCTGGAGGGGCAATAGTGGCACAGATACGCAGTATTTT.

This clonotype was counted a few times. The chain recombines TRBV20-1 with TRBJ2-1, with D tentatively TRBD1 or TRBD2 (5 bases each). Looked up from germline, CDR1 is DFQATT and CDR2 is SNEGSKA (reference sequence). V lost 5 bases and J lost 0, with 17 bases in between. This CDR3 has 16 amino acids. This CDR3 is CSAPTLGRNSYNEQFF. The DNA of the CDR3 is TGCAGTGCTCCAACATTGGGACGCAACTCCTACAATGAGCAGTTCTTC.

This clonotype was recorded many times. The chain couples TRBV30 to TRBJ2-1; 8 bases fit TRBD1. Germline-derived CDR1 and CDR2 are GTSNPN and SVGIG (reference sequence). After removal of 2 bases from V and 4 bases from J, the junction contained 4 bases not matched to a gene. The CDR3 is made up of 14 amino acids. Here the CDR3 reads CAWSQGQVYNEQFF. CDR3 nucleotides: TGTGCCTGGAGTCAGGGACAGGTATACAATGAGCAGTTCTTC.

This clonotype was recorded only once. The chain combines TRBV24-1 with TRBJ2-7; no definite D call. This CDR3 comprises 12 residues. V was pared by 4 bases and J by 7 bases, with 10 bases between. Looked up from germline, CDR1 is KGHDR and CDR2 is SFDVKD. DNA of the CDR3: TGTGCCACCAGTGACCCCGGTTCAGAGCAGTACTTC. This encodes CATSDPGSEQYF.

This clonotype was counted between two and nine times. The V gene is TRBV18, the J gene TRBJ2-5; no definite D call. With 4 bases removed from V and 0 bases from J, the gap between germline ends came to 6 bases. Germline V gene sequence: CDR1 KGHSH, CDR2 LQKENI. CDR3 length equals 13 residues. Here the CDR3 DNA reads TGTGCCAGCTCACATAGGGACCAAGAGACCCAGTACTTC. As protein: CASSHRDQETQYF.

This chain uses TRBV24-1 with TRBJ2-3; D is unclear. This CDR3 is built from 13 residues. V was trimmed by 0 bases and J by 4 bases, leaving 4 bases between them. Germline-derived CDR1 and CDR2 are KGHDR and SFDVKD. DNA of the CDR3: TGTGCCACCAGTGATTTGGTGGCAGATACGCAGTATTTT. Encoded protein: CATSDLVADTQYF.

Many counts were recorded for this clonotype. The chain links TRBV10-1 to TRBJ2-7, with 7 bases matching TRBD1. CDR1 and CDR2 (germline): WNHNN, SYGVQD (reference sequence). V lost 3 bases to trimming and J lost 2 bases; unmatched junction nucleotides: 4. The CDR3 covers 14 residues. Here the CDR3 reads CASSEGQGAYEQYF. As DNA, the CDR3 is TGCGCCAGCAGTGAAGGGCAGGGGGCCTACGAGCAGTACTTC.

The gene calls are TRBV27 and TRBJ2-6; D gene ambiguous. The V end lost 7 bases, the J end lost 0 bases, and 10 bases lay between the germline ends. This CDR3 has 15 amino acids. Germline values: CDR1 MNHEY, CDR2 SMNVEV (reference sequence). CDR3 coding DNA: TGTGCCAGCAAGGGTGGGGACTCTGGGGCCAACGTCCTGACTTTC. Amino acids: CASKGGDSGANVLTF. Supplemented by reference TRBV27 and TRBJ2-6, the full variable domain reads EAQVTQNPRYLITVTGKKLTVTCSQNMNHEYMSWYRQDPGLGLRQIYYSMNVEVTDKGDVPEGYKVSRKEKRNFPLILESPSPNQTSLYFCASKGGDSGANVLTFGAGSRLTVL.

V gene TRBV14 combines with J gene TRBJ1-2; 8 nucleotides match TRBD1. The J segment lost 8 bases and the V segment lost 4 bases, leaving 15 bases of the junction unmatched. The CDR3 spans 16 residues. Germline loops: CDR1 SGHDN, CDR2 FVKESK. The CDR3 region has the DNA TGTGCCAGCAGCCCTACCATCGGACAGGGTTGGGAAGGCTACACCTTC. It yields the protein CASSPTIGQGWEGYTF.

This clonotype was seen a handful of times. Mismatch with germline at one junction end may stem from a read error. The rearrangement uses TRBV2 and TRBJ2-2; perhaps TRBD1 as D (5 bases). The CDR3 loop spans 15 amino acids. Germline-derived CDR1 and CDR2 are SNHLY and FYNNEI. The DNA for the CDR3 is TGTGCCAGCAGCGCGTTCAGGGAATACACCCGGGAGCTGTTTTTT. Its translation: CASSAFREYTRELFF.

This clonotype was detected a few times. The V call is TRBV4-1, the J call TRBJ2-7; D is possibly TRBD2 (5 bases). The V gene's germline CDR1 is MGHRA and CDR2 YSYEKL. This CDR3 comprises 15 residues. The V and J ends lost 5 bases and 2 bases respectively, with 16 bases between them. CDR3 sequence reads: CASSLNQDGTYEQYF. Here the CDR3 DNA reads TGCGCCAGCAGCTTGAACCAGGACGGGACCTACGAGCAGTACTTC.

The chain couples TRBV15 to TRBJ2-7; D is uncertain. Germline CDR1 is LNHNV and CDR2 is YYDKDF (reference sequence). The CDR3 runs to 12 residues. V lost 3 bases, J lost 3 bases, and 6 bases lay in between. The DNA of the CDR3 is TGTGCCACCAGCAGTTTAAGCTACGAGCAGTACTTC. It translates to CATSSLSYEQYF.

There are a few counts of this clonotype. One junction end does not reproduce the germline sequence, and a read error may be involved. The V gene is TRBV27, the J gene TRBJ1-1; 10 bases fit TRBD1. The CDR3 length is 15 residues. Germline CDR1 and CDR2: MNHEY and SMNVEV (reference sequence). Here the CDR3 DNA reads TGTGCCGGCAGAACGAGACAGGGGGCGAACACTGAAGCTTTCTTT. Protein: CAGRTRQGANTEAFF.

The gene calls are TRBV9 and TRBJ1-3, with 8 bases lining up with TRBD1. Trimming removed 0 bases from V and 4 bases from J; junction bases left unmatched: 6. The CDR3 covers 16 residues. Per the germline V gene, CDR1 is SGDLS and CDR2 is YYNGEE. The CDR3 reads CASSVAGDRGGNTIYF. The CDR3 DNA is TGTGCCAGCAGCGTAGCTGGCGACAGGGGAGGAAACACCATATATTTT.

Many counts were recorded for this clonotype. The chain links TRBV5-1 to TRBJ1-1; 7 nucleotides match TRBD1. Germline V gene lookup returns CDR1 SGHRS and CDR2 YFSETQ. After removal of 10 bases from V and 7 bases from J, the junction contained 13 bases not matched to a gene. There are 13 residues in the CDR3. The CDR3 sequence is CAGRDRAEGEAFF. The CDR3 bases are TGCGCCGGGAGAGACAGGGCCGAGGGTGAAGCTTTCTTT.

This clonotype was found a few times. The genes are TRBV20-1 and TRBJ1-3; D is ambiguous. Germline assignment: CDR1 DFQATT and CDR2 SNEGSKA (reference sequence). V lost 3 bases and J 0 bases, leaving 6 bases between the germline ends. The CDR3 contains 13 residues. DNA of the CDR3: TGCAGTGCTAGTGGTTTCTCTGGAAACACCATATATTTT. This gives the protein CSASGFSGNTIYF.

The sample holds many counts of this clonotype. This chain connects TRBV2 to TRBJ1-2, with 7 bases that match TRBD1. The ends lost 6 bases at V and 8 bases at J; junction bases unmatched: 6. Germline loops: CDR1 SNHLY, CDR2 FYNNEI. This CDR3 contains 12 residues. CDR3 sequence reads: CASRGGTAGYTF. The CDR3 DNA reads as TGTGCCAGCAGGGGGGGGACAGCCGGCTACACCTTC. Combining the CDR3 with reference TRBV2 and TRBJ1-2 gives the whole variable domain EPEVTQTPSHQVTQMGQEVILRCVPISNHLYFYWYRQILGQKVEFLVSFYNNEISEKSEIFDDQFSVERPDGSNFTLKIRSTKLEDSAMYFCASRGGTAGYTFGSGTRLTVV.

This clonotype was recorded many times. The chain joins TRBV20-1 to TRBJ1-1; tentative D call: TRBD1 (5 bases). Germline V lookup: CDR1 DFQATT, CDR2 SNEGSKA (reference sequence). This CDR3 spans 14 amino acids. V lost 3 bases and J lost 1, with 12 bases in between. Here the CDR3 DNA reads TGCAGTGCTAGGCTCGGGGGTGGGAACACTGAAGCTTTCTTT. Residues: CSARLGGGNTEAFF.

The genes are TRBV3-1 and TRBJ1-3; 7 nucleotides line up with TRBD1. The V gene's germline CDR1 is LGHDT and CDR2 YNNKEL (reference sequence). The V and J ends lost 2 bases and 1 base, in that order; junction bases with no gene match: 2. The CDR3 runs to 15 residues. The CDR3: CASSQIRGSGNTIYF. CDR3 bases: TGTGCCAGCAGCCAAATCAGGGGGTCTGGAAACACCATATATTTT.